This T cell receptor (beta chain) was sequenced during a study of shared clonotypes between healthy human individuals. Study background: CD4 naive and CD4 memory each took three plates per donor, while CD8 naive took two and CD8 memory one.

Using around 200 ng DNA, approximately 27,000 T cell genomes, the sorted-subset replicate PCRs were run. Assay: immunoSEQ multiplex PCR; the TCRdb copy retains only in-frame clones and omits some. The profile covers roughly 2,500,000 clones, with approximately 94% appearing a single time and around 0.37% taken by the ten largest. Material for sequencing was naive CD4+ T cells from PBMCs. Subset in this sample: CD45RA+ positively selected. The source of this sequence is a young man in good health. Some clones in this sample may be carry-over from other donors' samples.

CDR3: CASSLGAPGDPQRGLFF. The CDR3 coding sequence is TGTGCCAGCAGCTTAGGAGCCCCCGGGGACCCCCAAAGGGGGCTGTTTTTT. This chain joins TRBV13 and TRBJ1-4, with a tentative D call TRBD1 (6 bases). This CDR3 comprises 17 residues. Per the germline V gene, CDR1 is PRHDT and CDR2 is FYEKMQ (reference sequence). V was shortened by 0 bases and J by 14 bases, with 25 bases between the two germline ends.